The 13 T cell receptor beta chains below were found in one sample sequenced in a study of T cells in Graves' hyperthyroidism and ophthalmopathy. Amplified regions were TCR beta CDR3 sequences from RNA transcripts. During a first-round RT-PCR of the TCR CDR3, the HTBI primer set was used. Each CDR3 protein is one row after TCRdb ran MiXCR on the multiplex PCR reads. Counted here are some 560,000 distinct CDR3 sequences, 15% to 19% occurring once; the ten biggest clones make up under 8%. The specimen sequenced was blood. The receptor set was obtained from a woman in her twenties or thirties with Graves' hyperthyroidism.

Many counts were recorded for this clonotype. The rearrangement joins TRBV28 to TRBJ2-7, with TRBD2 matching 7 bases. This CDR3 has 13 residues. Germline CDR1 reads MDHEN; CDR2 reads SYDVKM. Trimming took 1 base from V and 7 from J; bases not matched to a gene: 4. The CDR3 DNA is TGTGCCAGCAGTTTATCCCCAGCGGGGGAGCAGTACTTC. Translated, it gives CASSLSPAGEQYF. Full variable domain (remainder filled in from reference TRBV28 and TRBJ2-7): DVKVTQSSRYLVKRTGEKVFLECVQDMDHENMFWYRQDPGLGLRLIYFSYDVKMKEKGDIPEGYSVSREKKERFSLILESASTNQTSMYLCASSLSPAGEQYFGPGTRLTVT.

This clonotype has just a few counts. The chain carries TRBV5-1 and TRBJ2-2, with D perhaps matching TRBD2 (6 bases). The V end was cut by 1 base, the J end by 7 bases, with 11 bases between. This CDR3 comprises 14 residues. Germline V gives CDR1 SGHRS, CDR2 YFSETQ. CDR3 bases: TGCGCCAGCAGCTTGCGGGAGCAAGGCGGGGAGCTGTTTTTT. This sequence encodes CASSLREQGGELFF.

This clonotype was seen repeatedly, ten times or more. A read error may produce the germline difference seen at one junction end. The chain links TRBV20-1 to TRBJ2-1; no definite D call. The CDR3 spans 15 residues. The germline V gene has CDR1 DFQATT and CDR2 SNEGSKA (reference sequence). In nucleotides, the CDR3 is TGTTCGCCATCCGACGGCGCTACAGTCCGAAATGAGCAGTTCTTC. Encoded protein: CSPSDGATVRNEQFF.

This clonotype was counted at least ten times. The J gene is TRBJ1-2, the V gene TRBV7-2; D gene unclear. V lost 0 bases, J lost 2 bases, and 10 bases lay in between. Germline V gene sequence: CDR1 SGHTA, CDR2 FQGNSA. The CDR3 totals 15 residues. The chain's CDR3 is CASSLAYRTNYGYTF. The CDR3 bases are TGTGCCAGCAGCTTAGCGTACCGGACGAACTATGGCTACACCTTC.

This clonotype came up many times. The rearrangement uses TRBV15 and TRBJ2-1, with TRBD2 matching over 8 bases. The CDR3 has 14 amino acids. The J segment lost 9 bases and the V segment lost 3 bases, leaving 7 bases of the junction unmatched. Germline values: CDR1 LNHNV, CDR2 YYDKDF (reference sequence). The CDR3 is CATSSGTSTSEQFF. The CDR3, as DNA: TGTGCCACCAGCAGCGGGACTAGTACGTCTGAGCAGTTCTTC.

The CDR3 loop reads CASSHLDRNTEAFF. In nucleotides, the CDR3 is TGTGCCAGCAGCCATTTGGACAGAAACACTGAAGCTTTCTTT. The rearrangement uses TRBV7-2 and TRBJ1-1, with TRBD1 as a possible D gene (6 bases). CDR3 size: 14 residues. Deletions cut 5 bases from V and 2 bases from J, with 12 bases between. Germline values: CDR1 SGHTA, CDR2 FQGNSA.

This clonotype was seen repeatedly, ten times or more. The chain is built from TRBV7-2 and TRBJ2-1; 13 positions agree with TRBD2. This CDR3 is 16 amino acids long. Germline assignment: CDR1 SGHTA and CDR2 FQGNSA. V lost 5 bases to trimming and J lost 4 bases; unmatched junction nucleotides: 5. The CDR3 sequence: CASSLSLAGGYNEQFF. In DNA form, the CDR3 reads TGTGCCAGCAGCCTCTCACTAGCGGGAGGGTACAATGAGCAGTTCTTC.

This clonotype occurred many times. This chain connects TRBV10-2 to TRBJ2-3; 14 nucleotides line up with TRBD2. Unmatched junction bases numbered 4, after V lost 7 bases and J lost 4 bases. The germline V gene has CDR1 WSHSY and CDR2 SAAADI. The CDR3 totals 15 residues. The CDR3 sequence: CASTEGLAGADTQYF. As DNA, the CDR3 is TGCGCCAGCACCGAGGGACTAGCGGGAGCAGATACGCAGTATTTT.

Note on this clonotype: Since a much larger clone is just one base distant, this may be a read error. This chain uses TRBV7-2 with TRBJ2-7; 13 bases fit TRBD2. CDR1 and CDR2 from the germline V gene are SGHTA and FQGNSA. Trimming at V came to 5 bases and at J to 7 bases, leaving 2 bases not matched to a gene. The CDR3 is 13 amino acids. CDR3 DNA sequence: TGTGCCAGCAGCGGACTAGCGGGAGTAGAGCAGTACTTC. This gives the protein CASSGLAGVEQYF.

CDR3 residues: CSANSGDSRNEQFF. The CDR3 region has the DNA TGCAGTGCGAATAGCGGGGACAGTAGGAATGAGCAGTTCTTC. The chain is built from TRBV20-1 and TRBJ2-1; D is perhaps TRBD2 (8 bases). The germline V and J ends were trimmed by 6 bases and 7 bases, with 19 bases remaining between them. Germline V gene lookup returns CDR1 DFQATT and CDR2 SNEGSKA (reference sequence). The CDR3 has 14 amino acids.

Ten or more counts support this clonotype. The chain is built from TRBV5-1 and TRBJ2-7; TRBD2 matches 9 bases. The germline V gene has CDR1 SGHRS and CDR2 YFSETQ. The CDR3 contains 15 residues. V lost 0 bases and J lost 4; bases outside the gene matches: 5. CDR3 coding DNA: TGCGCCAGCAGCTTGGTAGCGGGAGCTCCGTACGAGCAGTACTTC. Its protein is CASSLVAGAPYEQYF.

There are many counts of this clonotype. This chain uses TRBV11-2 with TRBJ2-7; tentative D call: TRBD2 (6 bases). The V end was cut by 0 bases, the J end by 1 base, with 10 bases between. Germline lookup yields CDR1 SGHAT and CDR2 FQNNGV. The CDR3 has 15 residues. In DNA form, the CDR3 reads TGTGCCAGCAGCTTAGAAACTAGCACTTCCTACGAGCAGTACTTC. It codes for CASSLETSTSYEQYF.

The chain uses TRBV3-1 and TRBJ2-3; D not certain. The CDR3 totals 14 residues. Trimming removed 8 bases at V and 0 bases at J, with 12 bases between. The germline V gene encodes CDR1 LGHDT and CDR2 YNNKEL (reference sequence). CDR3 nucleotide sequence: TGTGCCAGCGAAGAAGAAGGAAGCACAGATACGCAGTATTTT. Protein: CASEEEGSTDTQYF.